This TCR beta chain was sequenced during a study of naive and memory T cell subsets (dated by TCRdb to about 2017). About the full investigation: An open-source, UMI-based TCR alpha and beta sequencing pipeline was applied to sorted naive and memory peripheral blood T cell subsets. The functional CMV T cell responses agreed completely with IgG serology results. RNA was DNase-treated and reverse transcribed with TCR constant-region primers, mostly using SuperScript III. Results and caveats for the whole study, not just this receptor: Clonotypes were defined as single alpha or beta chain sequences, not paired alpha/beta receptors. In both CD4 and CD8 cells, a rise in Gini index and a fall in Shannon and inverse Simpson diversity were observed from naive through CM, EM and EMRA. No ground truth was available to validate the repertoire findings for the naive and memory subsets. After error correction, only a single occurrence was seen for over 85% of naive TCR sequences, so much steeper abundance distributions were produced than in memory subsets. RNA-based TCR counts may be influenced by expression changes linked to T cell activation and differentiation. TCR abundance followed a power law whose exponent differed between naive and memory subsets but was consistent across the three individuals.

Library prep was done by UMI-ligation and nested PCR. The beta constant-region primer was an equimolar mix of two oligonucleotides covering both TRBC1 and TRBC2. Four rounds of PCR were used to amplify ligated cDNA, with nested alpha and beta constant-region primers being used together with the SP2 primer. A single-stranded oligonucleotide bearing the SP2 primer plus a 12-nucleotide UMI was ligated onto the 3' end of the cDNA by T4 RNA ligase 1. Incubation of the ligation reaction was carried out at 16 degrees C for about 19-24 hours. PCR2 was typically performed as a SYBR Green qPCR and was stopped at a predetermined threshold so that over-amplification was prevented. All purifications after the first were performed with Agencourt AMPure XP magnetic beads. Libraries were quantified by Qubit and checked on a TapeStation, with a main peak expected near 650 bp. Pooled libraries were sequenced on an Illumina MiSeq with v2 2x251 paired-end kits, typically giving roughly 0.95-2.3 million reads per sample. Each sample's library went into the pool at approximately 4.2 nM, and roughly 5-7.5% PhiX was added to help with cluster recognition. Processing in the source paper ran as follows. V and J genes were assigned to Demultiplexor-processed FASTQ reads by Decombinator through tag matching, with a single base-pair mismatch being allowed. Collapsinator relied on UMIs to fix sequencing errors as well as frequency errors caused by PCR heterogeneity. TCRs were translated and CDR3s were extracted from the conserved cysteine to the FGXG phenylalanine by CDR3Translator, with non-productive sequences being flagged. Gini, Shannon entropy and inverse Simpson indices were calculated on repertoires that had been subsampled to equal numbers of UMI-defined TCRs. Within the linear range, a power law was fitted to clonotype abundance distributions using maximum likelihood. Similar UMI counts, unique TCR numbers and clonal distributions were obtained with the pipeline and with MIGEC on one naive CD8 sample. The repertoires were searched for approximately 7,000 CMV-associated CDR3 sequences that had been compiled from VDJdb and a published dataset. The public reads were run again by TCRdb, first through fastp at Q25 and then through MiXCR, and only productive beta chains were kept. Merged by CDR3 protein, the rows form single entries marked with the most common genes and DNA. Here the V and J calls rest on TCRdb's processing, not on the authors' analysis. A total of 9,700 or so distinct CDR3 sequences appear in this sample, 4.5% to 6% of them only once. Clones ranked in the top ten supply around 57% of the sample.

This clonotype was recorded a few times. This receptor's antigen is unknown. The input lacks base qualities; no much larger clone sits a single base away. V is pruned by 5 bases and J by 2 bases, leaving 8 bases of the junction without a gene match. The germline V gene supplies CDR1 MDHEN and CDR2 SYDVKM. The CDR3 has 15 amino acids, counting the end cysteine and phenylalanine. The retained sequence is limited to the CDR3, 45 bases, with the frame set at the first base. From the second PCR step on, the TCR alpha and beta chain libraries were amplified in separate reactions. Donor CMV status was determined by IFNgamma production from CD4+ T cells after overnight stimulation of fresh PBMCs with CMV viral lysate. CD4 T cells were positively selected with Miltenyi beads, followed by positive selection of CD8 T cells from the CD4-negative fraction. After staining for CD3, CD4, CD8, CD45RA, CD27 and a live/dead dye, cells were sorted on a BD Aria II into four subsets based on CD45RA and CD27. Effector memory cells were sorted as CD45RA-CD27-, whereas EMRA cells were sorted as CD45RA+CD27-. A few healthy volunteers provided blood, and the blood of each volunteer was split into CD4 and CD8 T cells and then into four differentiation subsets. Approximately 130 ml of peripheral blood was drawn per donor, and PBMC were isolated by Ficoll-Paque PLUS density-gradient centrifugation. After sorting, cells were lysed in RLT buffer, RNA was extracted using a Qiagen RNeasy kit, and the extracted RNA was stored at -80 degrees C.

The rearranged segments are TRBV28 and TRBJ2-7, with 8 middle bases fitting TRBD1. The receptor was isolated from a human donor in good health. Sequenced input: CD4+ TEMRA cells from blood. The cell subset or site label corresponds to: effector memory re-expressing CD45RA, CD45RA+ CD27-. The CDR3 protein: CASSSAGTGAYEQYF. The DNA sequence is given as TGTGCCAGCAGTAGTGCAGGGACAGGAGCCTACGAGCAGTACTTC.